The rows below give T cell receptor beta chains drawn from one sample of a study of beta chain features in type 1 diabetes. Here immunoSEQ multiplex PCR was the method, and the copy in TCRdb shows in-frame clones only, minus some. This table holds approximately 730,000 clones, over 10% found once. Sequenced: naive CD4+ T cells from blood. The receptors stem from a man aged 18 to 29 with type 1 diabetes. Each CDR3 is given with its conserved first and last residue. A D gene is named only where the DNA matches it firmly. Size tells how often a clone was seen (once, few, many) or the class of an expanded clone, and some rows leave it out.

v_gene	j_gene	abundance	d_gene	CDR3nt	CDR3aa
TRBV4-1	TRBJ1-5	.	.	TGCGCCAGCAGCCAGCCCCGGCGGGGGCCTGGCAATCAGCCCCAGCATTTT	CASSQPRRGPGNQPQHF
TRBV5-1	TRBJ2-2	few	.	TGCGCCAGCAGCTTGGGTTCAGCTTACACCGGGGAGCTGTTTTTT	CASSLGSAYTGELFF
TRBV6-1	TRBJ2-1	.	.	TGTGCCAGCAGGTACCGACCGGGGAATGAGCAGTTCTTC	CASRYRPGNEQFF
TRBV7-2	TRBJ2-1	.	.	TGTGCCAGCAGCAAGACGCAGGGGATTGAGCAGTTCTTC	CASSKTQGIEQFF
TRBV10-3	TRBJ2-5	few	.	TGTGCCATCAGTTATCGCGGCACCGAAGGGGGGACCCAGTACTTC	CAISYRGTEGGTQYF
TRBV11-2	TRBJ2-1	few	.	TGTGCCAGCAGCTTAGTACACCAAAACTACAATGAGCAGTTCTTC	CASSLVHQNYNEQFF
TRBV28	TRBJ2-1	few	TRBD2	TGTGCCAGCACTACCGGGGGCGGGGGGCCCGCAGGGCAGTTCTTC	CASTTGGGGPAGQFF
TRBV25-1	TRBJ1-5	few	TRBD1	TGTGCCAGCAGTGCCCCAGGGGGGGCAAGCAATCAGCCCCAGCATTTT	CASSAPGGASNQPQHF
TRBV30	TRBJ2-3	few	.	TGTGCCTGGAGTGTCGGGGGTGGAAATACGCAGTATTTT	CAWSVGGGNTQYF
TRBV7-2	TRBJ2-5	.	TRBD1	TGTGCCAGCAGCTCCGAAGACAGGGAAGAGGGAGAGACCCAGTACTTC	CASSSEDREEGETQYF
TRBV19	TRBJ1-2	.	TRBD1	TGTGCCAGTAGTTGGACAGGCGGTAGCTATGGCTACACCTTC	CASSWTGGSYGYTF
TRBV5-1	TRBJ1-1	.	.	TGCGCCAGCACCCCGGGGGGGGCGGACACTGAAGCTTTCTTT	CASTPGGADTEAFF
TRBV18	TRBJ2-1	few	TRBD2	TGTGCCAGCTCACCGGGGGGGTACAATGAGCAGTTCTTC	CASSPGGYNEQFF
TRBV30	TRBJ1-4	.	TRBD1	TGTGCCTGTTCCGGGACAGGGGGCGAAAAACTGTTTTTT	CACSGTGGEKLFF
TRBV30	TRBJ2-5	few	TRBD1	TGTGCCTGGAGTATGGGACAGGGATACCAAGAGACCCAGTACTTC	CAWSMGQGYQETQYF
TRBV19	TRBJ1-1	.	TRBD1	TGTGCCAGTGACAGGGTATCTGGGACTGAAGCTTTCTTT	CASDRVSGTEAFF
TRBV5-1	TRBJ1-4	.	.	TGCGCCAGCAGCTTGAGCTTAAATGAAAAACTGTTTTTT	CASSLSLNEKLFF
TRBV7-9	TRBJ2-3	few	.	TGTGCCAGCAGCTTCGGGGGAGCAACAGATACGCAGTATTTT	CASSFGGATDTQYF
TRBV6-5	TRBJ1-3	.	.	TGTGCCAGCAGCCGAGGACCGCTCTCTGGAAACACCATATATTTT	CASSRGPLSGNTIYF
TRBV5-1	TRBJ2-2	few	.	TGCGCCAGCAGCTTGGGGGGCACTACCAACACCGGGGAGCTGTTTTTT	CASSLGGTTNTGELFF
TRBV11-2	TRBJ2-2	few	.	TGTGCCAGCAGCACAGGGTTTAGCACCGGGGAGCTGTTTTTT	CASSTGFSTGELFF
TRBV23-1	TRBJ2-5	few	.	TGCGCCAGCAGGGACGAAGAGACCCAGTACTTC	CASRDEETQYF
TRBV5-1	TRBJ1-2	.	TRBD1	TGCGCCAGCAGCTTGGCGACAGGGGACTATGGCTACACCTTC	CASSLATGDYGYTF
TRBV6-1	TRBJ2-7	.	.	TGTGCCAGCAGTGAAGCAGTGACAGGTACCTACGAGCAGTACTTC	CASSEAVTGTYEQYF
TRBV9	TRBJ2-1	few	.	TGTGCCAGTACTTTGGCGGCTATCGGCAATGAGCAGTTCTTC	CASTLAAIGNEQFF
TRBV15	TRBJ1-4	.	.	TGTGCCACCAGCAGAGATTCAGGGGATAATAATGAAAAACTGTTTTTT	CATSRDSGDNNEKLFF
TRBV6-5	TRBJ2-5	.	TRBD2	TGTGCCAGCAGTTACTCGATGACTAGCGGGGGTATAACCCAGTACTTC	CASSYSMTSGGITQYF
TRBV11-2	TRBJ2-3	.	TRBD1	TGTGCCAGCAGCCCAGGGGACAGGCTTAGCACAGATACGCAGTATTTT	CASSPGDRLSTDTQYF
TRBV5-4	TRBJ2-7	.	TRBD1	TGTGCCAGCAGCTTGGGCCTTACCGGGACAGGGGCCTACGAGCAGTACTTC	CASSLGLTGTGAYEQYF
TRBV7-6	TRBJ1-2	.	.	TGTGCCAGCAGCCAGGGACGGCTCTATGGCTACACCTTC	CASSQGRLYGYTF
TRBV7-2	TRBJ2-2	few	.	TGTGCCAGCAGCTTAGCTCCCCTAGTTTCCGGGGAGCTGTTTTTT	CASSLAPLVSGELFF
TRBV6-5	TRBJ2-3	.	TRBD2	TGTGCCAGCAAAGCGGGGACAGATACGCAGTATTTT	CASKAGTDTQYF
TRBV6-6	TRBJ1-5	.	.	TGTGCCAGCAGTTTCCAGCCCCAGCATTTT	CASSFQPQHF
TRBV28	TRBJ2-7	few	TRBD1	TGTGCCAGCAGTTCCGGGACAGGGGGCTACGAGCAGTACTTC	CASSSGTGGYEQYF
TRBV14	TRBJ1-5	.	.	TGTGCCAGCAGCCTGGACATGCTCGGGCCCCAGCATTTT	CASSLDMLGPQHF
TRBV27	TRBJ1-2	.	.	TGTGCCAGCAGCCGGGCACAGGTTTCCTCTAACTATGGCTACACCTTC	CASSRAQVSSNYGYTF
TRBV19	TRBJ2-5	.	.	TGTGCCAGTAGTCGTGACATCCAAGAGACCCAGTACTTC	CASSRDIQETQYF
TRBV6-5	TRBJ2-5	.	.	TGTGCCAGCAGTTACGCAGGGGCCCAGTACCAAGAGACCCAGTACTTC	CASSYAGAQYQETQYF
TRBV13	TRBJ2-1	many	.	TGTGCCAGCAGCGGTAGAGTGGAGCAGTTCTTC	CASSGRVEQFF
TRBV5-1	TRBJ2-3	few	.	TGCGCCAGCAGCCGAGGCGGGGATACGCAGTATTTT	CASSRGGDTQYF
TRBV5-1	TRBJ2-7	few	TRBD1	TGCGCCAGCAGGCCCGGGACAGCAAAATACGAGCAGTACTTC	CASRPGTAKYEQYF
TRBV15	TRBJ1-1	.	.	TGTGCCACCAGCAGAGATAAAGGGTCGTCTGTCGACACTGAAGCTTTCTTT	CATSRDKGSSVDTEAFF
TRBV19	TRBJ2-3	few	.	TGTGCCAGTACCCTAGGGCAGGGTAAAGATACGCAGTATTTT	CASTLGQGKDTQYF
TRBV28	TRBJ1-3	few	TRBD1	TGTGCCAGCAGTTACGGACAGGGGGCAACGGGAAACACCATATATTTT	CASSYGQGATGNTIYF
TRBV19	TRBJ2-3	few	.	TGTGCCATCCAGACAGTTACAGATACGCAGTATTTT	CAIQTVTDTQYF
TRBV5-1	TRBJ1-1	.	.	TGCGCCAGCAGCTTGGTTCCGGGGGTGAACACTGAAGCTTTCTTT	CASSLVPGVNTEAFF
TRBV7-9	TRBJ2-3	few	.	TGTGCCAGCAGCTCCGGACGTCGCACAGATACGCAGTATTTT	CASSSGRRTDTQYF
TRBV23-1	TRBJ1-2	few	TRBD1	TGCGCCAGCACCCGGACAGGGGAGAACTATGGCTACACCTTC	CASTRTGENYGYTF
TRBV13	TRBJ1-1	.	.	TGTGCCAGCAGCCTTTACGCATCGGGAGCTTTCTTT	CASSLYASGAFF
TRBV30	TRBJ1-5	.	.	TGTGCCTGGAGTGGAGGGTTTAGCAATCAGCCCCAGCATTTT	CAWSGGFSNQPQHF
TRBV7-9	TRBJ1-2	.	TRBD1	TGTGCCAGCAGCCCCCCTCTAGGGGGCCCTAACTATGGCTACACCTTC	CASSPPLGGPNYGYTF
TRBV18	TRBJ1-1	.	TRBD1	TGTGCCAGCTCCCGGGGACAGGGTGTTGAAGCTTTCTTT	CASSRGQGVEAFF
TRBV30	TRBJ2-3	.	.	TGTGCCTGGAGGGAATACAGGTCTAGCACAGATACGCAGTATTTT	CAWREYRSSTDTQYF
TRBV5-1	TRBJ2-7	once	TRBD2	TGCGCCAGCAGCTCCGGACTAGCGGGGGGTACCTACGAGCAGTACTTC	CASSSGLAGGTYEQYF
TRBV5-6	TRBJ2-7	.	.	TGTGCCAGCAGCTTGACAGGCGTGGGGGAGCAGTACTTC	CASSLTGVGEQYF
TRBV30	TRBJ1-5	.	.	TGTGCCTGGAGTGGGGTTAGCAATCAGCCCCAGCATTTT	CAWSGVSNQPQHF
TRBV30	TRBJ1-1	.	.	TGTGCCCTACCCGGGAGGGGGGGAATCACTGAAGCTTTCTTT	CALPGRGGITEAFF